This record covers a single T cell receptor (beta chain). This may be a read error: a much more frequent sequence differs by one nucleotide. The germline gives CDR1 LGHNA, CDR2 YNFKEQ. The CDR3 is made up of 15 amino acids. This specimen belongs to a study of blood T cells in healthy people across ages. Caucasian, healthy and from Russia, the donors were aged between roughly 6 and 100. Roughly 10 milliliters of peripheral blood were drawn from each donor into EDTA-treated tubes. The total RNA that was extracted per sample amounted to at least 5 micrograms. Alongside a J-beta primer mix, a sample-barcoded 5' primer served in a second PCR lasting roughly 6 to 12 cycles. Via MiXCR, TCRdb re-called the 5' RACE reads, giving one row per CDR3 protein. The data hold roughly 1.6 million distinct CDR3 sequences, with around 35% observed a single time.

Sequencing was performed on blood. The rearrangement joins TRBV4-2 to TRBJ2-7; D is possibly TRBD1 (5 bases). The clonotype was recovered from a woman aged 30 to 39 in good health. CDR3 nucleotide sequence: TGTGCCAGCAGCCGCGAAAGGCAGGGCGCCTACGAGCGGTACTTC. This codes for CASSRERQGAYERYF.